The clone carrying this TCR beta chain showed up many times. Full-length variable regions came from constant-region reverse primers plus semi-nested Nested Universal Primer A PCR. TCRdb called the 5' RACE reads again in MiXCR, with one record for every CDR3 protein. The profile shows fewer than 65,000 distinct CDR3 sequences, 25% to 35% of them singletons. Trimming left V 0 bases short and J 1 base short, with 7 bases between. The CDR3 extends over 14 amino acids. In germline, CDR1 is SGHRS, CDR2 YFSETQ. Sequenced sample: tumor-infiltrating naive CD4+ T cells sorted from the breast tumor. Subset given: naive CD4+ T cells, CD4+CD45RA+CD25-. The sequence was collected from a female donor with breast cancer. The chain joins TRBV5-1 to TRBJ2-5; D remains unclear. In DNA, the CDR3 is TGCGCCAGCAGCTTGGGGCAGGCCCAAGAGACCCAGTACTTC. This encodes CASSLGQAQETQYF. Using reference TRBV5-1 and TRBJ2-5 for the parts outside the CDR3, the full variable domain is KAGVTQTPRYLIKTRGQQVTLSCSPISGHRSVSWYQQTPGQGLQFLFEYFSETQRNKGNFPGRFSGRQFSNSRSEMNVSTLELGDSALYLCASSLGQAQETQYFGPGTRLLVL.